Listed below are T cell receptor beta chains from one sample, sequenced in a study of blood T cell repertoires in COVID-19. Here immunoSEQ multiplex PCR was the method, and the copy in TCRdb shows in-frame clones only, minus some. The repertoire consists of 110,000 to 150,000 clones, with about 70% occurring once and the leading ten covering over 10%. Sequenced input: peripheral blood. These receptors all stem from a man older than 75 with acute or convalescent COVID-19. CDR3s leave out the opening cysteine and the closing phenylalanine or tryptophan.

>TRBJ1-5|TRBV2
ASSELHQPQH
>TRBJ2-5|TRBV3-1/TRBV3-2
ASSQGLGRETQY
>TRBJ2-7|TRBV7-9
ASSSRDRGFGQY
>TRBJ2-2|TRBV19
ASSIQGQTGELF
>TRBJ2-1|TRBV15
ATSREGLGISNEQF
>TRBJ1-3|TRBV9
ASSEGQGNTIY
>TRBJ1-2|TRBV19
ASSIGSQGRGYT
>TRBJ1-2|TRBV4-1
ASSQDPENYGYT
>TRBJ2-3|TRBV5-1
ASSLEASGGSTDTQY
>TRBJ2-7|TRBV27
ASSLISGGPYEQY
>TRBJ2-7|TRBV5-1
ASSSSGQTREQY
>TRBJ2-5|TRBV2
ASSEDHRQETQY
>TRBJ1-4|TRBV5-6
ASTLTKGLSRAFHEKLF
>TRBJ2-1|TRBV9
ASSVEGGSYNEQF
>TRBJ2-1|TRBV5-4
ASSLRTGFNEQF
>TRBJ1-2|TRBV30
AWNRSPTGTRPGSYGYT
>TRBJ1-4|TRBV28
ASSPGRSYGKLF
>TRBJ1-1|TRBV19
ASGDIGAF
>TRBJ2-4|TRBV4-3
ASSLGDPGKNIQY
>TRBJ2-7|TRBV11-2
ASSLGVGQGQFKQY
>TRBJ2-3|TRBV4-1
ASSQVGTGVDTQY
>TRBJ1-6|TRBV27
ASGGQSNSPLH
>TRBJ1-4|TRBV5-5
ASSFDRNTDWTNEKLF
>TRBJ2-3|TRBV7-2
ASSLAELLAGGDTQY
>TRBJ2-6|TRBV5-1
ASSSRTSSGANVLT
>TRBJ2-2|TRBV7-3
ASSLNPENTGELF
>TRBJ1-2|TRBV5-1
ASSSEGARA
>TRBJ2-6|TRBV7-6
ASSLKGQDFSGANVLT
>TRBJ2-2|TRBV28
ASSPQATHITGELF
>TRBJ2-7|TRBV6-5
ASSPPGGLGYEQY
>TRBJ2-3|TRBV10-2
ASKTEDTDTQY
>TRBJ2-5|TRBV20-1
SATRGETQY
>TRBJ1-4|TRBV5-8
ASSLPGETTNEKLF
>TRBJ2-2|TRBV2
ATGGTAHFGELF
>TRBJ1-6|TRBV5-4
ASSLSWTVDSPLH